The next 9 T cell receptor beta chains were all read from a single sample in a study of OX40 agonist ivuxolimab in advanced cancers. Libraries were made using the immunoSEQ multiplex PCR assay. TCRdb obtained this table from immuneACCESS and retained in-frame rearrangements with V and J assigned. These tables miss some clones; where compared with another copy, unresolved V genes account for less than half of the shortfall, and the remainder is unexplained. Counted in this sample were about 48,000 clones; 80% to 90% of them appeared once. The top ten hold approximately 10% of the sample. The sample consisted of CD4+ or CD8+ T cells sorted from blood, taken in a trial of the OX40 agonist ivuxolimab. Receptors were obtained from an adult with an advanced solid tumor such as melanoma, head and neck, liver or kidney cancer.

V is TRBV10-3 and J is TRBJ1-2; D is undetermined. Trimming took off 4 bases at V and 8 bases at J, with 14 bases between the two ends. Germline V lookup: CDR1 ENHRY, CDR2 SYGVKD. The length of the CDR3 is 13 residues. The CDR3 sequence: CAISGSGSDGYTF. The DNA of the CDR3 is TGTGCCATCAGTGGTTCGGGATCCGACGGCTACACCTTC.

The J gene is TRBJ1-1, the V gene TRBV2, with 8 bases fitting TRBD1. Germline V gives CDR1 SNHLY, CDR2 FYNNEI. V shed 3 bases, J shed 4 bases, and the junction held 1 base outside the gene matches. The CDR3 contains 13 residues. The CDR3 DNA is TGTGCCAGCAGTGACAGGGGGCGCACTGAAGCTTTCTTT. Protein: CASSDRGRTEAFF.

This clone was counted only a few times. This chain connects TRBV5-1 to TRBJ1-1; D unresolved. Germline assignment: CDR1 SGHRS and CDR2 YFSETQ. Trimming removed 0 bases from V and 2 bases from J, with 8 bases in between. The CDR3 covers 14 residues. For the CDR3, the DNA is TGCGCCAGCAGCTTGGGGCCTAGCAACACTGAAGCTTTCTTT. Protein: CASSLGPSNTEAFF. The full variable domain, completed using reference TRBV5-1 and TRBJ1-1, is KAGVTQTPRYLIKTRGQQVTLSCSPISGHRSVSWYQQTPGQGLQFLFEYFSETQRNKGNFPGRFSGRQFSNSRSEMNVSTLELGDSALYLCASSLGPSNTEAFFGQGTRLTVV.

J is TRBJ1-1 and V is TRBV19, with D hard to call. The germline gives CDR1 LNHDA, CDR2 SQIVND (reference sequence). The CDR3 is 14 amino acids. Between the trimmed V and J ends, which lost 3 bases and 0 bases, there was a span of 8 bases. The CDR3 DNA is TGTGCCAGTAGTATGGAATCGGTGAACACTGAAGCTTTCTTT. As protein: CASSMESVNTEAFF.

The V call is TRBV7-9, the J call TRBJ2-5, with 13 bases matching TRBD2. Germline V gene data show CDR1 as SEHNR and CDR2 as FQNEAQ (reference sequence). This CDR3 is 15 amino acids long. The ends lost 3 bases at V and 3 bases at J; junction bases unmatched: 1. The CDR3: CASSFGLAGEETQYF. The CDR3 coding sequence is TGTGCCAGCAGCTTCGGACTAGCGGGGGAAGAGACCCAGTACTTC.

This CDR3 reads CASSKSYSGEEQFF. CDR3 in DNA: TGTGCCAGCAGTAAATCGTATTCGGGTGAAGAGCAGTTCTTC. V usage is TRBV28 and J usage is TRBJ2-1; D is unresolved. CDR3 length equals 14 residues. V was trimmed by 5 bases and J by 10 bases, leaving 18 bases between them. The germline V gene encodes CDR1 MDHEN and CDR2 SYDVKM.

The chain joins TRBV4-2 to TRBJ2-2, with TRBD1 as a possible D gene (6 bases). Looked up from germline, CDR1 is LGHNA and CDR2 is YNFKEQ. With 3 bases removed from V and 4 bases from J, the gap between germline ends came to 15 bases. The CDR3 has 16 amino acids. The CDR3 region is CASSHKLQGTTGELFF. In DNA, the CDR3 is TGTGCCAGCAGCCATAAGTTACAGGGTACCACCGGGGAGCTGTTTTTT.

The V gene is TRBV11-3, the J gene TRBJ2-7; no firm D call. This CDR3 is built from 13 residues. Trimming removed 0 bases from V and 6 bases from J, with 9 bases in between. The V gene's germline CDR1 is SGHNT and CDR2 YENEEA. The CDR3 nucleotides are TGTGCCAGCAGCTTAGATGCGGAGAGCGAGCAGTACTTC. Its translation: CASSLDAESEQYF.

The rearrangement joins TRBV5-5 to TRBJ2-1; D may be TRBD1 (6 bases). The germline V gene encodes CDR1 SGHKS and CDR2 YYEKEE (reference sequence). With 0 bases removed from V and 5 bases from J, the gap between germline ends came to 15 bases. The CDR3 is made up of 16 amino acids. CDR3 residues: CASSLAGRGIDNEQFF. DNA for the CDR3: TGTGCCAGCAGCTTGGCCGGCAGGGGTATAGACAATGAGCAGTTCTTC.